Many counts were recorded for the clone carrying this TCR beta chain. Its target is not known. Given the absence of the conserved phenylalanine or tryptophan at the CDR3 end, a read error is likely. The DNA is omitted, as the CDR3 cannot be located on it reliably, and the CDR3 follows TCRdb's listing. The CDR3 contains 8 residues when both ends are counted. Germline V CDR1 and CDR2: SGHTA, FQGNSA. These data come from a study of breast tumors, draining lymph nodes, adjacent tissues. TCRdb re-derived calls from the multiplex PCR reads in MiXCR, one entry per CDR3 protein. The table lists 10,000 to 15,000 distinct CDR3 sequences, about 70% of them singletons. Study results and limitations: The lymph node origin of tumor T cells was framed as consistent with a hypothesis, not demonstrated. Findings are consistent with lymph node origin and intratumoral expansion of most tumor T cells. Tumor and nontumor repertoires were significantly more similar in luminal-like than in basal-like breast cancer. Compared with lymph nodes, tumors were less diverse; compared with nontumor tissue, more.

The specimen was tumor-adjacent breast tissue. J is TRBJ1-2 and V is TRBV7-2. This TCR was sampled from a female donor with breast cancer. Some clones in this sample may be carry-over from other donors' samples. CDR3 loop: CASSLEFL.